This T cell receptor (beta chain) was recorded in a study of shared clonotypes between healthy human individuals. Study-wide background: Those who served as donors were a couple of women and three men between the ages of 18 and 49. The study's findings and limits: All-four-donor shared clonotypes had higher generation probabilities than non-shared clonotypes did. Clonotype sharing among donors was thought likely to change with sequencing depth. Only a few donors were included, so the genetic and exposure-history diversity represented was limited.

Note on this clone: As yet, its antigen is unknown.

The data were produced by immunoSEQ multiplex PCR, yet TCRdb's version contains in-frame clones alone and is incomplete. The sample lists 800,000 to 1,200,000 clones, 75% to 85% occurring once. The material sequenced was memory CD4+ T cells from PBMCs. Subset of the sample: CD45RA-negative fraction. The receptor was derived from a man aged 18 to 30 in good health. Some clones in this sample may be carry-over from other donors' samples.

The CDR3 sequence is CASSETEPYEQYF. CDR3 sequence (DNA): TGTGCCAGCAGTGAAACAGAACCCTACGAGCAGTACTTC. This sequence joins TRBV6-1 and TRBJ2-7, with D unclear. This CDR3 comprises 13 residues. CDR1 is MNHNS and CDR2 is SASEGT in the germline V gene. Trimming took off 2 bases at V and 2 bases at J, with 7 bases between the two ends.